Below are 15 T cell receptor beta chains sequenced from a single sample in a study of T cell repertoires in cytomegalovirus infection. Antigen specificity for these receptors is unknown. MiXCR, run by TCRdb on the reads, gives a single entry per CDR3 protein. The sample carries about 830,000 distinct CDR3 sequences, around a third recorded once. Sequencing used cultured CD8+ T cells from PBMCs, obtained from culture after CMV antigen stimulation. The receptors come from a human donor in good health (CMV status not recorded). Some clones in this sample may be carry-over from other donors' samples.

In DNA, the CDR3 is TGCAGCGTTGTGTATGGACACCCCTATGGCTACACCTTC. Amino acid sequence: CSVVYGHPYGYTF. This chain links TRBV29-1 with TRBJ1-2; D might be TRBD1 (5 bases). The CDR3 contains 13 residues. From germline, CDR1 is SQVTM and CDR2 ANQGSEA. The V end was cut by 4 bases, the J end by 4 bases, with 13 bases between.

This rearrangement joins TRBV5-1 to TRBJ2-3; D gene ambiguous. CDR1 is SGHRS, CDR2 YFSETQ, per germline. V was cut by 6 bases and J by 4 bases, with 6 bases left in between. CDR3 length equals 11 residues. The CDR3 sequence is CASTYSDTQYF. The CDR3 DNA follows: TGCGCCAGCACGTACTCAGATACGCAGTATTTT. Drawing the rest from reference TRBV5-1 and TRBJ2-3, the complete variable domain is KAGVTQTPRYLIKTRGQQVTLSCSPISGHRSVSWYQQTPGQGLQFLFEYFSETQRNKGNFPGRFSGRQFSNSRSEMNVSTLELGDSALYLCASTYSDTQYFGPGTRLTVL.

The V and J genes are TRBV4-2 and TRBJ1-1; D call uncertain. V lost 0 bases and J lost 2, with 10 bases in between. Germline CDR1 LGHNA, CDR2 YNFKEQ. This CDR3 has 15 residues. The CDR3 protein is CASSQDPSVNTEAFF. DNA for the CDR3: TGTGCCAGCAGCCAAGATCCCTCAGTTAACACTGAAGCTTTCTTT.

A note on this clonotype: A clone one base away is much larger, so this may be a read error. This sequence joins TRBV6-2 or TRBV6-3 and TRBJ2-1, with D possibly TRBD1 on 5 matching bases. There are 12 residues in the CDR3. Germline assignment: CDR1 MNHEY and CDR2 SVGEGT. V was pared by 8 bases and J by 8 bases, with 13 bases between. The DNA for the CDR3 is TGTGCCAGCTGGGTGGGGCTAGATGAGCAGTTCTTC. The encoded protein is CASWVGLDEQFF.

The chain carries TRBV29-1 and TRBJ2-1; the match to TRBD2 covers 8 bases. V trimming: 4 bases; J trimming: 3 bases; junction bases outside the gene matches: 5. CDR3 size: 14 residues. The germline V gene has CDR1 SQVTM and CDR2 ANQGSEA. This chain's CDR3 is CSVVRGGLYNEQFF. Here the CDR3 DNA reads TGCAGCGTTGTCCGGGGGGGCCTCTACAATGAGCAGTTCTTC.

This clonotype was seen a handful of times. The V and J genes are TRBV6-1 and TRBJ2-7, with TRBD1 as a possible D gene (5 bases). CDR3 length equals 13 residues. V was cut by 4 bases and J by 1 base, with 8 bases left in between. The germline V gene encodes CDR1 MNHNS and CDR2 SASEGT. The CDR3: CASSVDSSYEQYV. DNA of the CDR3: TGTGCCAGCAGTGTCGACAGTTCCTACGAGCAGTACGTC.

This clonotype turned up a few times. The V gene is TRBV27, the J gene TRBJ1-1, with D possibly being TRBD1 (5 bases). Between the trimmed V and J ends, which lost 4 bases and 0 bases, there was a span of 15 bases. This CDR3 region has 16 residues. Per the germline V gene, CDR1 is MNHEY and CDR2 is SMNVEV (reference sequence). CDR3 amino acids: CASSSPRSGLNTEAFF. CDR3 bases: TGTGCCAGCAGTTCCCCCCGGTCAGGGCTGAACACTGAAGCTTTCTTT.

This clonotype was detected a few times. The genes are TRBV11-2 and TRBJ1-6, with 12 bases identical to TRBD1. Trimming cost V 5 bases and J 10 bases; bases outside gene matches: 6. CDR1 is SGHAT, CDR2 FQNNGV, per germline. The CDR3 is made up of 15 amino acids. The CDR3 protein is CASSPGTGGASPLHF. DNA of the CDR3: TGTGCCAGCAGCCCTGGGACAGGGGGCGCCTCACCCCTCCACTTT.

This clonotype was recorded a few times. The chain has TRBV10-3 and TRBJ2-5; TRBD2 agrees at 16 bases. The J segment lost 5 bases and the V segment lost 2 bases, leaving 5 bases of the junction unmatched. Germline V lookup: CDR1 ENHRY, CDR2 SYGVKD. This CDR3 comprises 17 residues. Written as DNA, the CDR3 is TGTGCCATCAGTGAGGGGACTAGCGGGGGGGCCGGGGAGACCCAGTACTTC. It codes for CAISEGTSGGAGETQYF.

This clonotype has ten or more counts. The V and J genes are TRBV7-6 and TRBJ2-7; D is perhaps TRBD1 (6 bases). Per germline, CDR1 SGHVS and CDR2 FNYEAQ. Trimming pared 4 bases from V and 6 bases from J, leaving 13 bases between. The CDR3 contains 13 residues. The CDR3 spells CASSSTGRPEQYF. In DNA form, the CDR3 reads TGTGCCAGCAGCTCAACAGGGCGCCCCGAGCAGTACTTC. The full variable domain, completed using reference TRBV7-6 and TRBJ2-7, is GAGVSQSPRYKVTKRGQDVALRCDPISGHVSLYWYRQALGQGPEFLTYFNYEAQQDKSGLPNDRFSAERPEGSISTLTIQRTEQRDSAMYRCASSSTGRPEQYFGPGTRLTVT.

This clonotype was seen only a few times. The J gene is TRBJ2-1, the V gene TRBV11-3; 7 nucleotides line up with TRBD1. Trimming removed 5 bases from V and 5 bases from J; junction bases left unmatched: 12. The CDR3 is made up of 16 amino acids. The germline gives CDR1 SGHNT, CDR2 YENEEA. CDR3: CASSTQTGKLDNEQFF. The CDR3 DNA reads as TGTGCCAGCAGCACCCAGACAGGGAAATTAGACAATGAGCAGTTCTTC.

The chain links TRBV4-3 to TRBJ1-1; tentatively, D is TRBD1 (5 bases). Trimming left V 0 bases short and J 4 bases short, with 18 bases between. CDR1 and CDR2 from the germline V gene are LGHNA and YSLEER. This CDR3 has 17 residues. The CDR3 is CASSQDLAGTGVTEAFF. In DNA form, the CDR3 reads TGCGCCAGCAGCCAAGATCTCGCAGGGACTGGGGTCACTGAAGCTTTCTTT.

This clonotype appeared a single time. Given a much more abundant clone one base away, this may be a read error. V and J are TRBV4-1 and TRBJ2-1; D remains unclear. The CDR3 covers 12 residues. The V gene lost 0 bases and the J gene lost 8 bases, with 5 bases spanning the gap. CDR1 is MGHRA, CDR2 YSYEKL, per germline. Here the CDR3 reads CASSQENDEQFF. CDR3 coding DNA: TGCGCCAGCAGCCAAGAGAACGATGAGCAGTTCTTC.

This clonotype was seen ten or more times. CDR3 residues: CASKAGLDTEAFF. The CDR3 nucleotides read TGTGCCAGCAAGGCGGGGCTTGACACTGAAGCTTTCTTT. The rearrangement uses TRBV6-2 or TRBV6-3 and TRBJ1-1; perhaps TRBD1 as D (5 bases). Deletions cut 7 bases from V and 3 bases from J, with 12 bases between. There are 13 residues in the CDR3. The germline gives CDR1 MNHEY, CDR2 SVGEGT.

V is TRBV29-1 and J is TRBJ2-7; D may be TRBD2 (6 bases). The CDR3 has 12 amino acids. Germline V CDR1 and CDR2: SQVTM, ANQGSEA. V was clipped by 4 bases and J by 5 bases, with 12 bases between them. For the CDR3, the DNA is TGCAGCGTTGGCCCGACGGGGGACGAGCAGTACTTC. Translation gives CSVGPTGDEQYF.